These T cell receptor beta chains were read from a single sample in a study of T cell responses to AZD1222 COVID-19 vaccine. TCRdb's copy holds only in-frame clones and misses some; the assay was immunoSEQ multiplex PCR. The table shows tens of thousands of clones, with roughly nine tenths occurring only once. The sample consisted of peripheral blood, taken 28 days after the second AZD1222 dose. The receptors were gathered from an adult who received the AZD1222 COVID-19 vaccine. The CDR3 runs from the conserved cysteine through the conserved F or W. The D gene is left open where the match is weak. Size is stated for part of the rows, as once, few or many counts, or as a class when the clone is expanded.

NA	NA	TRBJ1-2	TRBV2	CASSQVSNYGYTF	TGTGCCAGCAGCCAAGTTTCTAACTATGGCTACACCTTC
NA	NA	TRBJ1-2	TRBV18	CASSPPVQGRNYGYTF	TGTGCCAGCTCACCACCGGTCCAGGGTAGGAACTATGGCTACACCTTC
NA	NA	TRBJ1-4	TRBV13	CASSLGWNEKLFF	TGTGCCAGCAGCTTAGGATGGAATGAAAAACTGTTTTTT
NA	NA	TRBJ2-1	TRBV18	CASSPPSTNEQFF	TGTGCCAGCTCACCACCTAGCACCAATGAGCAGTTCTTC
NA	TRBD2	TRBJ2-1	TRBV28	CASSAPGGLAGSEQFF	TGTGCCAGCAGTGCCCCAGGGGGACTAGCGGGATCTGAGCAGTTCTTC
NA	NA	TRBJ1-6	TRBV28	CASIPGANGNSPLHF	TGTGCCAGCATCCCGGGGGCTAATGGCAATTCACCCCTCCACTTT
NA	NA	TRBJ1-3	TRBV7-2	CASSFTLPSSGNTIYF	TGTGCCAGCAGCTTCACCTTACCGAGCTCTGGAAACACCATATATTTT
NA	NA	TRBJ2-6	TRBV6-1	CASSEGIRNPGANVLTF	TGTGCCAGCAGTGAAGGAATCAGGAACCCTGGGGCCAACGTCCTGACTTTC
NA	NA	TRBJ1-1	TRBV19	CASSIGRNQAFF	TGTGCCAGTAGTATTGGGCGGAATCAAGCTTTCTTT
NA	NA	TRBJ1-3	TRBV30	CAWSFRQASSGNTIYF	TGTGCCTGGAGTTTCCGACAGGCCTCCTCTGGAAACACCATATATTTT
NA	TRBD2	TRBJ2-2	TRBV19	CASSILGTSFGELFF	TGTGCCAGTAGTATTTTGGGGACTAGCTTCGGGGAGCTGTTTTTT
NA	NA	TRBJ1-1	TRBV7-9	CASSLIGGPGTEAFF	TGTGCCAGCAGCTTAATAGGGGGGCCGGGAACTGAAGCTTTCTTT
once	NA	TRBJ2-3	TRBV6-2/TRBV6-3	CASSYSGSGGPDTQYF	TGTGCCAGCAGTTACTCGGGTTCCGGGGGGCCCGATACGCAGTATTTT
once	NA	TRBJ2-7	TRBV28	CASRNPGAGAVNEQYF	TGTGCCAGCAGAAACCCAGGGGCAGGGGCTGTCAACGAGCAGTACTTC
NA	NA	TRBJ1-5	TRBV7-8	CASSNPGTRSGNQPQHF	TGTGCCAGCAGCAACCCCGGGACCCGGTCGGGCAATCAGCCCCAGCATTTT
NA	NA	TRBJ1-5	TRBV19	CASSLADLRRGNQPQHF	TGTGCCAGTAGCCTCGCGGACCTGCGTAGGGGCAATCAGCCCCAGCATTTT
few	NA	TRBJ1-2	TRBV7-9	CASTFQSRTEGYTF	TGTGCCAGCACCTTCCAGTCTAGGACCGAGGGCTACACCTTC
NA	TRBD2	TRBJ2-1	TRBV29-1	CSVRGGSYNEQFF	TGCAGCGTTCGGGGGGGATCCTACAATGAGCAGTTCTTC
NA	TRBD1	TRBJ1-1	TRBV6-1	CASSATSSRDRGPNTEAFF	TGTGCCAGCAGTGCCACCTCGTCCCGGGACAGGGGGCCGAACACTGAAGCTTTCTTT
NA	NA	TRBJ2-7	TRBV29-1	CSVQGGTSYEQYF	TGCAGCGTTCAGGGGGGGACATCCTACGAGCAGTACTTC
NA	NA	TRBJ1-1	TRBV19	CASSIDWTEAFF	TGTGCCAGTAGTATAGATTGGACAGAAGCTTTCTTT
NA	NA	TRBJ1-1	TRBV30	CAWSRVRFGPEAFF	TGTGCCTGGAGTCGAGTCCGTTTTGGCCCTGAAGCTTTCTTT
once	TRBD2	TRBJ2-1	TRBV27	CASSLQLAGGSYNEQFF	TGTGCCAGCAGTTTACAACTAGCGGGAGGGTCCTACAATGAGCAGTTCTTC
NA	NA	TRBJ2-7	TRBV27	CASSWGSQQYF	TGTGCCAGCAGTTGGGGGTCGCAGCAGTACTTC
NA	TRBD2	TRBJ2-7	TRBV5-1	CASSSGLAESYEQYF	TGCGCCAGCAGCTCGGGACTAGCGGAGTCCTACGAGCAGTACTTC
NA	NA	TRBJ2-1	TRBV5-4	CASSLAPAGDQFF	TGTGCCAGCAGCTTGGCCCCGGCCGGAGATCAGTTCTTC
NA	NA	TRBJ1-1	TRBV2	CASNTYYGSKAEAFF	TGTGCCAGCAATACGTATTACGGATCGAAGGCTGAAGCTTTCTTT
NA	NA	TRBJ1-5	TRBV5-4	CASSRDGGNNQPQHF	TGTGCCAGCAGCCGGGACGGGGGGAACAATCAGCCCCAGCATTTT
NA	NA	TRBJ2-1	TRBV19	CASSILSERRNEQFF	TGTGCCAGTAGTATCTTGAGCGAACGACGCAATGAGCAGTTCTTC
NA	NA	TRBJ1-4	TRBV11-3	CASSLVPSEKLFF	TGTGCCAGCAGCTTAGTACCCAGTGAAAAACTGTTTTTT
NA	NA	TRBJ2-7	TRBV7-6	CASSSPARGVYEQYF	TGTGCCAGCAGCTCCCCGGCGAGGGGCGTCTACGAGCAGTACTTC
NA	TRBD1	TRBJ1-5	TRBV28	CASRPGQGARQPQHF	TGTGCCAGCAGGCCGGGTCAGGGGGCAAGGCAGCCCCAGCATTTT
NA	NA	TRBJ2-5	TRBV18	CASSPPGGRETQYF	TGTGCCAGCTCACCACCGGGGGGCAGGGAGACCCAGTACTTC
NA	TRBD2	TRBJ2-1	TRBV19	CASSMFGGSNEQFF	TGTGCCAGTAGTATGTTCGGGGGGTCCAATGAGCAGTTCTTC
NA	NA	TRBJ1-4	TRBV3-1/TRBV3-2	CASSPLGRKGEKLFF	TGTGCCAGCAGCCCGCTAGGCCGGAAGGGTGAAAAACTGTTTTTT
NA	NA	TRBJ2-3	TRBV15	CATSFGTQSTDTQYF	TGTGCCACAAGCTTCGGGACCCAATCCACAGATACGCAGTATTTT